The 15 T cell receptor beta chains listed next were all sequenced from one sample in a study of blood T cell repertoires in COVID-19. Sequenced by immunoSEQ multiplex PCR; TCRdb stores in-frame clones only, minus some. The sample includes 150,000 to 200,000 clones, less than 80% of them seen just once. Sequencing used peripheral blood. The receptor set was obtained from a man aged 45-65 years who had recovered from COVID-19.

The V and J genes are TRBV18 and TRBJ1-1; 9 bases fit TRBD1. Germline V gene sequence: CDR1 KGHSH, CDR2 LQKENI. The CDR3 sequence is 14 residues long. Unmatched junction bases numbered 9, after V lost 5 bases and J lost 8 bases. CDR3 residues: CASSAQGASTEAFF. Written as DNA, the CDR3 is TGTGCCAGCTCAGCACAGGGGGCATCGACCGAAGCTTTCTTT.

The rearrangement links TRBV3-1 (or the pseudogene TRBV3-2) to TRBJ2-5, with unresolved D. Trimming stripped 1 base from V and 4 bases from J, with 10 bases between. CDR1 is LGHDT and CDR2 is YNNKEL in the germline V gene (reference sequence). The CDR3 is 14 amino acids. Here the CDR3 DNA reads TGTGCCAGCAGCCAAGTCTTGGCGGCAGAGACCCAGTACTTC. Amino acid sequence: CASSQVLAAETQYF.

The chain has TRBV19 and TRBJ2-7; 7 nucleotides match TRBD2. The CDR3 sequence is 14 residues long. Germline V gene lookup returns CDR1 LNHDA and CDR2 SQIVND (reference sequence). Trimming took 10 bases from V and 0 from J; bases not matched to a gene: 9. The CDR3 bases are TGTGCCACCCAGCCCGCGGGAGACTCCTACGAGCAGTACTTC. This gives the protein CATQPAGDSYEQYF.

This rearrangement joins TRBV7-9 to TRBJ2-7; tentatively, D is TRBD2 (5 bases). This CDR3 is 14 amino acids long. The V and J ends lost 0 bases and 4 bases respectively, with 10 bases between them. The germline CDR1 and CDR2 sequences are SEHNR and FQNEAQ (reference sequence). The CDR3, as DNA: TGTGCCAGCAGCTTAGCTTACCCGGGGTACGAGCAGTACTTC. Its translation: CASSLAYPGYEQYF.

This clone was recorded at least ten times. Written as DNA, the CDR3 is TGTGCCAGCAGCCTAGGAGGCAGGACCTACAATGAGCAGTTCTTC. Translation gives CASSLGGRTYNEQFF. V is TRBV7-3 and J is TRBJ2-1; possible D gene TRBD2, 5 bases. Germline CDR1 and CDR2: SGHTA and FQGTGA. The V end was cut by 5 bases, the J end by 2 bases, with 13 bases between. This CDR3 is built from 15 residues.

The V call is TRBV28, the J call TRBJ2-4; 9 bases match TRBD1. Trimming took 5 bases from V and 7 from J; bases not matched to a gene: 6. Per germline, CDR1 MDHEN and CDR2 SYDVKM. The CDR3 is made up of 14 amino acids. CDR3: CASSSTGGRNIQYF. CDR3 DNA: TGTGCCAGCAGTAGTACAGGGGGCAGGAACATTCAGTACTTC.

This clone occurred a few times. The V and J genes are TRBV29-1 and TRBJ2-3; TRBD2 matches at 7 bases. This CDR3 contains 14 residues. Germline V gene lookup returns CDR1 SQVTM and CDR2 ANQGSEA. V trimming: 6 bases; J trimming: 0 bases; junction bases outside the gene matches: 6. The CDR3 loop is CSVWSSGSTDTQYF. The CDR3 DNA reads TGCAGCGTCTGGAGTAGCGGGAGCACAGATACGCAGTATTTT.

The chain joins TRBV28 to TRBJ2-6; D gene uncertain. CDR1 and CDR2 from the germline V gene are MDHEN and SYDVKM. V lost 0 bases, J lost 4 bases, and 13 bases lay in between. The CDR3 totals 17 residues. The CDR3 DNA reads as TGTGCCAGCAGTTTATGGTCCACTATCGGAGGGGCCAACGTCCTGACTTTC. This translates into CASSLWSTIGGANVLTF. Full variable domain (missing parts from reference TRBV28 and TRBJ2-6): DVKVTQSSRYLVKRTGEKVFLECVQDMDHENMFWYRQDPGLGLRLIYFSYDVKMKEKGDIPEGYSVSREKKERFSLILESASTNQTSMYLCASSLWSTIGGANVLTFGAGSRLTVL.

The genes are TRBV13 and TRBJ2-3; D is ambiguous. There are 15 residues in the CDR3. Trimming left V 4 bases short and J 2 bases short, with 13 bases between. CDR1 and CDR2 (germline): PRHDT, FYEKMQ (reference sequence). The CDR3: CASSSYQSYTDTQYF. The CDR3 DNA reads as TGTGCCAGCAGCTCGTACCAATCCTACACAGATACGCAGTATTTT. The variable domain in full, with the rest retrieved from reference TRBV13 and TRBJ2-3, is AAGVIQSPRHLIKEKRETATLKCYPIPRHDTVYWYQQGPGQDPQFLISFYEKMQSDKGSIPDRFSAQQFSDYHSELNMSSLELGDSALYFCASSSYQSYTDTQYFGPGTRLTVL.

V usage is TRBV2 and J usage is TRBJ2-7, with 8 bases fitting TRBD1. CDR1 and CDR2 from the germline V gene are SNHLY and FYNNEI. There are 14 residues in the CDR3. After removal of 8 bases from V and 3 bases from J, the junction contained 9 bases not matched to a gene. The CDR3 loop reads CASQGQAVSYEQYF. The CDR3 DNA sequence: TGTGCCAGCCAGGGACAGGCAGTGAGCTACGAGCAGTACTTC.

The chain employs TRBV2 and TRBJ1-5, with 10 bases fitting TRBD1. The CDR3 spans 14 residues. Losses at the gene ends were 10 bases for V and 5 bases for J; bases not matched to a gene: 8. Germline values: CDR1 SNHLY, CDR2 FYNNEI. CDR3 protein: CATQRGTGDQPQHF. The DNA of the CDR3 is TGTGCCACCCAAAGAGGGACAGGGGATCAGCCCCAGCATTTT. Combining the CDR3 with reference TRBV2 and TRBJ1-5 gives the whole variable domain EPEVTQTPSHQVTQMGQEVILRCVPISNHLYFYWYRQILGQKVEFLVSFYNNEISEKSEIFDDQFSVERPDGSNFTLKIRSTKLEDSAMYFCATQRGTGDQPQHFGDGTRLSIL.

The V and J genes are TRBV6-5 and TRBJ1-1, with a possible D match to TRBD1 (5 bases). Per the germline V gene, CDR1 is MNHEY and CDR2 is SVGAGI. The CDR3 covers 13 residues. V dropped 11 bases and J dropped 0 bases, with 13 bases sitting between them. The CDR3 DNA sequence: TGTGCCGTCCAGGGTACCTTGAACACTGAAGCTTTCTTT. Protein: CAVQGTLNTEAFF.

The V gene is TRBV11-3, the J gene TRBJ2-1, with 15 bases fitting TRBD2. V was pared by 4 bases and J by 8 bases, with 3 bases of the junction left unmatched. CDR1 is SGHNT and CDR2 is YENEEA in the germline V gene. The CDR3 sequence is 15 residues long. CDR3 region: CASSSGLAGGDEQFF. Here the CDR3 DNA reads TGTGCCAGCAGCTCGGGACTAGCGGGAGGTGATGAGCAGTTCTTC.

The chain couples TRBV5-6 to TRBJ2-4; 8 positions agree with TRBD1. In germline, CDR1 is SGHDT, CDR2 YYEEEE. V was clipped by 4 bases and J by 0 bases; unmatched bases: 9. The CDR3 sequence is 17 residues long. The CDR3 region is CASSLRTGSLAKNIQYF. CDR3 in DNA: TGTGCCAGCAGCCTACGGACAGGGTCCCTAGCCAAAAACATTCAGTACTTC.

The chain links TRBV30 to TRBJ2-1; 8 positions agree with TRBD2. The CDR3 is 14 amino acids. The V and J ends lost 5 bases and 8 bases, in that order; junction bases with no gene match: 11. Looked up from germline, CDR1 is GTSNPN and CDR2 is SVGIG (reference sequence). The DNA for the CDR3 is TGTGCCTGGGAGAGCGGGAGATCTTTCGATGAGCAGTTCTTC. Translated, it gives CAWESGRSFDEQFF.